A selection of T cell receptor beta chains follows, all from one sample in a study of shared clonotypes between healthy human individuals. The protocol was immunoSEQ multiplex PCR, while the TCRdb copy is restricted to in-frame clones and leaves out a portion. The sample carries just over 2,000,000 clones, about 95% recorded once. Specimen: naive CD8+ T cells sorted from blood. The receptors here all came from a man between 18 and 29 years old in good health. CDR3s include the opening cysteine and the closing phenylalanine or tryptophan. The D gene is left open where the match is weak. Where a row states a size, it is once, few, many or the class of an expanded clone; other rows omit it.

clone size	V gene	D gene	CDR3 length	J gene	CDR3 protein	CDR3 DNA
NA	TRBV30	TRBD1	15	TRBJ2-7	CAWSVPGTARYEQYF	TGTGCCTGGAGTGTCCCCGGGACAGCGAGATACGAGCAGTACTTC
NA	TRBV19	NA	14	TRBJ1-1	CASSITLMNTEAFF	TGTGCCAGTAGTATAACTCTAATGAACACTGAAGCTTTCTTT
NA	TRBV28	TRBD2	14	TRBJ2-2	CASRASGGPGELFF	TGTGCCAGCAGGGCTAGCGGGGGACCCGGGGAGCTGTTTTTT
NA	TRBV6-5	NA	14	TRBJ2-7	CASSYEGPPYEQYF	TGTGCCAGCAGTTATGAGGGGCCGCCCTACGAGCAGTACTTC
NA	TRBV6-5	NA	15	TRBJ1-4	CASSSIGISNEKLFF	TGTGCCAGCAGTTCTATAGGGATTTCTAATGAAAAACTGTTTTTT
NA	TRBV6-6	NA	16	TRBJ1-2	CASNSLKGTSNYGYTF	TGTGCCAGCAACTCCCTTAAGGGCACTTCTAACTATGGCTACACCTTC
NA	TRBV2	NA	22	TRBJ2-3	CASSTWTGRIGAGDVSTDTQYF	TGTGCCAGCAGTACATGGACAGGGCGAATTGGTGCGGGAGACGTATCCACAGATACGCAGTATTTT
once	TRBV7-6	NA	14	TRBJ2-7	CASSLGQLLYEQYF	TGTGCCAGCAGCTTAGGACAGTTACTCTACGAGCAGTACTTC
NA	TRBV27	TRBD1	15	TRBJ2-3	CASSTGTGVADTQYF	TGTGCCAGCAGTACCGGGACAGGGGTGGCAGATACGCAGTATTTT
NA	TRBV30	NA	15	TRBJ1-4	CAWSATTATNEKLFF	TGTGCCTGGAGTGCTACGACAGCAACTAATGAAAAACTGTTTTTT
NA	TRBV27	NA	16	TRBJ2-7	CASSPSEGEGSYEQYF	TGTGCCAGCAGTCCCTCCGAGGGGGAGGGCTCCTACGAGCAGTACTTC
NA	TRBV9	NA	15	TRBJ2-2	CASSVDWGEARELFF	TGTGCCAGCAGCGTAGATTGGGGGGAGGCTCGGGAGCTGTTTTTT
few	TRBV9	NA	13	TRBJ1-1	CASSVGPGTEAFF	TGTGCCAGCAGCGTGGGCCCGGGCACTGAAGCTTTCTTT
few	TRBV30	NA	10	TRBJ1-1	CAFGDTEAFF	TGTGCCTTCGGGGACACTGAAGCTTTCTTT
once	TRBV27	NA	13	TRBJ1-1	CASSYNVNTEAFF	TGTGCCAGCAGTTACAATGTGAACACTGAAGCTTTCTTT
NA	TRBV6-1	NA	16	TRBJ2-3	CASSEAYRQYTDTQYF	TGTGCCAGCAGTGAAGCGTACAGACAGTACACAGATACGCAGTATTTT
NA	TRBV6-1	TRBD1	16	TRBJ2-5	CASSEARDRGYETQYF	TGTGCCAGCAGTGAAGCTCGGGACAGGGGCTACGAGACCCAGTACTTC
NA	TRBV5-6	NA	15	TRBJ1-3	CASSLDTGSGNTIYF	TGTGCCAGCAGCTTGGATACGGGCTCTGGAAACACCATATATTTT
once	TRBV6-6	TRBD2	16	TRBJ2-7	CASSILAGGPKDEQYF	TGTGCCAGCAGTATATTAGCGGGAGGGCCAAAAGACGAGCAGTACTTC
NA	TRBV6-7	TRBD1	14	TRBJ2-7	CASRRTGGTYEQYF	TGTGCCAGCAGGAGGACAGGGGGAACCTACGAGCAGTACTTC
NA	TRBV7-9	TRBD1	18	TRBJ1-2	CASSSGGDRSIYGYGYTF	TGTGCCAGCAGCTCAGGGGGGGACAGATCAATCTACGGCTATGGCTACACCTTC
NA	TRBV27	TRBD1	17	TRBJ2-3	CASSPNTGDRGTDTQYF	TGTGCCAGCAGTCCGAACACTGGGGACAGGGGGACAGATACGCAGTATTTT
NA	TRBV9	NA	16	TRBJ2-1	CASSVESGGAYNEQFF	TGTGCCAGCAGCGTAGAGAGCGGAGGCGCCTACAATGAGCAGTTCTTC
NA	TRBV5-6	NA	13	TRBJ2-5	CASSSGMGETQYF	TGTGCCAGCAGCTCCGGGATGGGGGAGACCCAGTACTTC